This T cell receptor beta chain comes out of a study of cytomegalovirus exposure and HLA in healthy donors. Looking at the study overall: There were roughly 120 million unique TCR beta sequences, drawn from 150 million to 200 million T cells, in an earlier analysis. Findings and caveats of the study: Investigators reported about 160 TCR beta chains as tied to cytomegalovirus.

Concerning this clone itself: Its antigen is not identified.

Amplification used 60 Vbeta primers and 13 Jbeta primers. Methods used by the authors: About 11 million of some 80 million unique TCR beta chains were shared, per a later count. Here immunoSEQ multiplex PCR was the method, and the copy in TCRdb shows in-frame clones only, minus some. Clone size and V and J calls were adopted from that table, with D and trimming inferred from the DNA. The data contain under 200,000 clones, around 84% of them singletons. Germline V gene lookup returns CDR1 MNHNS and CDR2 SASEGT. Trimming removed 6 bases from V and 1 base from J, with 12 bases in between. CDR3 size: 14 residues.

The TCR comes from a male donor in good health and CMV-seropositive. Sequenced input: PBMCs. The rearrangement uses TRBV6-1 and TRBJ1-1, with D possibly TRBD1 on 5 matching bases. The CDR3 protein is CASSLLGANTEAFF. The CDR3, as DNA: TGTGCCAGCAGCCTCCTTGGGGCGAACACTGAAGCTTTCTTT.